The following is a TCR beta chain sequence with its context. In TCRdb, the RT-PCR reads were re-called with MiXCR into one record per CDR3 protein. The sample gives just under 550,000 distinct CDR3 sequences, roughly 25% of which show up once; 2.5% to 3% is in the top ten. The ends lost 4 bases at V and 2 bases at J; junction bases unmatched: 8. The length of the CDR3 is 16 residues. CDR1 and CDR2 from the germline V gene are SGHNT and YENEEA. This sample is part of a study of response to subunit inactivated influenza vaccine. A further study also used this sample, focusing on T cells expressing NK-cell markers. From that report: The authors made TCR beta cDNA libraries by 5'RACE template switching. This switching added a universal primer site and UMIs. Sequencing of TCR beta repertoires drew on sorted CD3+CD56+NKG2C+, CD3+CD56+NKG2C- and CD3+CD56-NKG2C+ T cells. Dominance of the CD3+CD56-NKG2C+ fraction by these clonotypes also held in a handful of donors.

This TCR was sampled from a man over 45 who received an inactivated influenza vaccine. Specimen: CD4+ T cells sorted from PBMCs, collected roughly 13 days after vaccination. This chain connects TRBV11-3 to TRBJ2-1, with TRBD2 identical over 7 bases. DNA of the CDR3: TGTGCCAGCAGCTCATCGGAGCGGGGTGCCTACAATGAGCAGTTCTTC. Translating gives CASSSSERGAYNEQFF.